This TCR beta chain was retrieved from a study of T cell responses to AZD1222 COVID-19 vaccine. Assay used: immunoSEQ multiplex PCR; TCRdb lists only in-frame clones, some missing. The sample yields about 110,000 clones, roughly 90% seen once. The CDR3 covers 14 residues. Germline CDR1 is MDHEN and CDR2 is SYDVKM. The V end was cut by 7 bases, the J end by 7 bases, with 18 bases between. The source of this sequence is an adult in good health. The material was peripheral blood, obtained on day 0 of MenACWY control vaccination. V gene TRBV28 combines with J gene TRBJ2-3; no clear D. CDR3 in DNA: TGTGCCAGCAATGGTTATACGAACGAATATACGCAGTATTTT. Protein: CASNGYTNEYTQYF.